This TCR beta chain was identified during a study of cytomegalovirus exposure and HLA in healthy donors. Primers for the PCR totalled 60 Vbeta and 13 Jbeta. This table comes from immunoSEQ multiplex PCR, and its TCRdb copy is limited to in-frame clones, with some not included. In the table there are about 120,000 clones, roughly 79% of which are singletons. Trimming cost V 2 bases and J 7 bases; bases outside gene matches: 6. Germline assignment: CDR1 MNHNS and CDR2 SASEGT. The CDR3 has 14 residues. The chain combines TRBV6-1 with TRBJ1-2, with TRBD1 identical over 8 bases. The specimen was PBMCs. The receptor was derived from a woman between 40 and 55 years old in good health and CMV-seronegative. The CDR3 protein is CASSEWSRGLGYTF. For the CDR3, the DNA is TGTGCCAGCAGTGAATGGTCCAGGGGGCTTGGCTACACCTTC.